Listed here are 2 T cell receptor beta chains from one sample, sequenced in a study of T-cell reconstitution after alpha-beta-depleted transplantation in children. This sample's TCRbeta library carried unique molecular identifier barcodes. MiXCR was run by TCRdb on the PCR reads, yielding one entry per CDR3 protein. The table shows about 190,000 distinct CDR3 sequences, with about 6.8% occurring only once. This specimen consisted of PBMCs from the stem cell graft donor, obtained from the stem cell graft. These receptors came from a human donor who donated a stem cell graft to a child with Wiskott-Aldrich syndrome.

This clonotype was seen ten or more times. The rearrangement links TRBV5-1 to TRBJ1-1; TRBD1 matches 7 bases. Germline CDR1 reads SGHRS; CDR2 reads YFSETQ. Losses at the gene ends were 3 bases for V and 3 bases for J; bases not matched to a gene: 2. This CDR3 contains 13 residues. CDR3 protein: CASSWQGDTEAFF. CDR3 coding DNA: TGCGCCAGCAGCTGGCAGGGGGACACTGAAGCTTTCTTT.

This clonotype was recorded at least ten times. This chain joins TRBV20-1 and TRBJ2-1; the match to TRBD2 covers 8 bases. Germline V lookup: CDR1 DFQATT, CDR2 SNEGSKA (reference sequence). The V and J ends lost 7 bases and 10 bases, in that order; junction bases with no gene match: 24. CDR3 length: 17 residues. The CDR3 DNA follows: TGCAGTGTCGACAAGCACGGGACTAGTGGCATCGCACTAGAGCAGTTCTTC. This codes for CSVDKHGTSGIALEQFF.